This T cell receptor (beta chain) comes out of a study of Graves' ophthalmopathy and Graves' hyperthyroidism. Study context: Prior to any treatment, peripheral blood was collected at the time of initial diagnosis.

Certain patients were not enrolled. These were patients with other autoimmune diseases, uncontrolled infections, pregnancy or lactation. As diagnostic evidence, clinical symptoms, serum thyroxine, TRAb, thyroid ultrasound and orbital computed tomography were relied upon. Amplified material comprised TCR beta CDR3 regions derived from RNA transcripts. Second-round multiplex PCR came after a first-round RT-PCR that employed HTBI primers. MiXCR, applied by TCRdb to the multiplex PCR reads, yields one record per CDR3 protein. The table has hundreds of thousands of distinct CDR3 sequences, roughly two fifths seen once. This CDR3 has 15 residues. Germline V gives CDR1 SEHNR, CDR2 FQNEAQ (reference sequence). V lost 2 bases and J 2 bases, leaving 12 bases between the germline ends.

J is TRBJ2-5 and V is TRBV7-9; D ambiguous. Specimen: peripheral blood. The receptor comes from an adult man with Graves' ophthalmopathy. The CDR3 region is CASSLYKGKQETQYF. CDR3 nucleotides: TGTGCCAGCAGCTTATATAAAGGAAAACAAGAGACCCAGTACTTC.